These 16 T cell receptor beta chains originate from one sample sequenced in a study of cytomegalovirus exposure and HLA in healthy donors. The PCR had 60 Vbeta and 13 Jbeta primers. Sequenced by immunoSEQ multiplex PCR; TCRdb stores in-frame clones only, minus some. This table holds about 150,000 clones, around 67% found once. Sequencing was done on a sample of PBMCs. The receptors here all came from a woman aged 18-29 years in good health and CMV-seronegative.

V usage is TRBV11-3 and J usage is TRBJ2-2; 7 bases map to TRBD1. The CDR3 has 15 amino acids. V was pared by 3 bases and J by 0 bases, with 1 base of the junction left unmatched. In germline, CDR1 is SGHNT, CDR2 YENEEA. The CDR3 loop reads CASSFGTANTGELFF. DNA for the CDR3: TGTGCCAGCAGCTTCGGGACAGCGAACACCGGGGAGCTGTTTTTT.

The chain couples TRBV7-6 to TRBJ2-3, with a possible D match to TRBD2 (6 bases). This CDR3 is 15 amino acids long. V was clipped by 1 base and J by 1 base, with 9 bases between them. Germline V gene data show CDR1 as SGHVS and CDR2 as FNYEAQ. CDR3 residues: CASSLVIAGTDTQYF. The DNA of the CDR3 is TGTGCCAGCAGCTTAGTAATAGCGGGCACAGATACGCAGTATTTT.

This rearrangement joins TRBV4-3 to TRBJ1-2, with unresolved D. The V end lost 1 base, the J end lost 4 bases, and 16 bases lay between the germline ends. The CDR3 covers 16 residues. Germline V gene lookup returns CDR1 LGHNA and CDR2 YSLEER. CDR3 amino acids: CASSQVAPGVGYGYTF. CDR3 nucleotides: TGCGCCAGCAGCCAAGTGGCGCCCGGGGTTGGCTATGGCTACACCTTC.

The chain employs TRBV10-1 and TRBJ2-7, with TRBD2 identical over 7 bases. V shed 2 bases, J shed 3 bases, and the junction held 4 bases outside the gene matches. The germline V gene has CDR1 WNHNN and CDR2 SYGVQD (reference sequence). There are 14 residues in the CDR3. The CDR3 DNA reads as TGCGCCAGCAGTGAGGGGGGGGTGGACTACGAGCAGTACTTC. It specifies CASSEGGVDYEQYF.

A remark on this clone: The sample carries other DNA sequences with the same CDR3. The chain employs TRBV7-9 and TRBJ2-5; D is perhaps TRBD2 (7 bases). Germline V gives CDR1 SEHNR, CDR2 FQNEAQ (reference sequence). Trimming removed 3 bases at V and 4 bases at J, with 12 bases between. This CDR3 spans 14 amino acids. The CDR3 sequence is CASSFGRGGETQYF. The DNA for the CDR3 is TGTGCCAGCAGCTTCGGTAGGGGGGGAGAGACCCAGTACTTC.

The V gene is TRBV19, the J gene TRBJ1-2; D is unclear. Trimming cost V 4 bases and J 4 bases, with 13 bases left between them. The germline gives CDR1 LNHDA, CDR2 SQIVND (reference sequence). The CDR3 consists of 14 residues. The CDR3 DNA follows: TGTGCCAGTAGTACCCAACGGGAGGGCTATGGCTACACCTTC. Its protein product is CASSTQREGYGYTF.

This chain uses TRBV6-1 with TRBJ2-3, with TRBD1 matching 8 bases. The CDR3 loop spans 15 amino acids. The V gene's germline CDR1 is MNHNS and CDR2 SASEGT. The ends lost 6 bases at V and 6 bases at J; junction bases unmatched: 11. CDR3 coding DNA: TGTGCCAGCAGGATAGACAGGGGTTTCTTGGATACGCAGTATTTT. This sequence encodes CASRIDRGFLDTQYF.

This sequence joins TRBV7-2 and TRBJ2-1; 14 bases agree with TRBD2. V lost 1 base and J lost 9; bases outside the gene matches: 5. CDR3 size: 16 residues. Germline CDR1 is SGHTA and CDR2 is FQGNSA. CDR3 DNA: TGTGCCAGCAGCTTAGGGGGGGGACTAGCGGGAGCTGAGCAGTTCTTC. The encoded protein is CASSLGGGLAGAEQFF.

This clone has just a few counts. The chain recombines TRBV4-3 with TRBJ2-2; 7 positions agree with TRBD1. The V segment lost 1 base and the J segment 1 base; nucleotides outside the gene matches: 0. The CDR3 spans 15 residues. CDR1 and CDR2 (germline): LGHNA, YSLEER. CDR3 nucleotide sequence: TGCGCCAGCAGCCAAGGGGACAGGAACACCGGGGAGCTGTTTTTT. It yields the protein CASSQGDRNTGELFF.

The chain joins TRBV14 to TRBJ2-7; TRBD2 is a possible D gene (6 bases). CDR3 size: 13 residues. The germline V and J ends were trimmed by 8 bases and 9 bases, with 20 bases remaining between them. CDR1 is SGHDN, CDR2 FVKESK, per germline. The CDR3 region has the DNA TGTGCCAGCTCACCCGGGGCGGGGTCGGTGCAGTACTTC. Translated: CASSPGAGSVQYF.

This clone was detected once. This chain joins TRBV12-5 and TRBJ2-5, with 8 positions matching TRBD2. This CDR3 region has 15 residues. Germline CDR1 LGHNT, CDR2 FRNRAP. V dropped 6 bases and J dropped 3; count of bases not matched to a gene: 9. The CDR3 nucleotides read TGTGCTAGTGGCCATCCGGGGGGGGGCGAAGAGACCCAGTACTTC. It is translated as CASGHPGGGEETQYF.

The V and J genes are TRBV29-1 and TRBJ2-5; TRBD1 matches 8 bases. V trimming: 5 bases; J trimming: 11 bases; junction bases outside the gene matches: 10. The V gene's germline CDR1 is SQVTM and CDR2 ANQGSEA. The CDR3 extends over 12 amino acids. The CDR3 is CSVPRGQGEQYF. Here the CDR3 DNA reads TGCAGCGTTCCACGAGGACAGGGAGAGCAGTACTTC. Full variable domain (remainder filled in from reference TRBV29-1 and TRBJ2-5): SAVISQKPSRDICQRGTSLTIQCQVDSQVTMMFWYRQQPGQSLTLIATANQGSEATYESGFVIDKFPISRPNLTFSTLTVSNMSPEDSSIYLCSVPRGQGEQYFGPGTRLLVL.

The CDR3 nucleotides are TGTGCCAGCAGTTTTGACAGCACGAACACCGGGGAGCTGTTTTTT. Amino acid sequence: CASSFDSTNTGELFF. This chain connects TRBV28 to TRBJ2-2; TRBD1 might be the D (5 bases). Germline CDR1 reads MDHEN; CDR2 reads SYDVKM. V was cut by 3 bases and J by 0 bases, with 8 bases left in between. CDR3 length: 15 residues.

This clone was observed a single time. The chain joins TRBV7-2 to TRBJ2-7; D might be TRBD2 (7 bases). Trimming removed 3 bases at V and 5 bases at J, with 14 bases between. The germline gives CDR1 SGHTA, CDR2 FQGNSA. The length of the CDR3 is 14 residues. This CDR3 is CASSLGGALDEQYV. CDR3 DNA sequence: TGTGCCAGCAGCTTGGGGGGGGCTCTAGACGAGCAGTACGTC.

The chain links TRBV19 to TRBJ2-2, with TRBD1 identical over 8 bases. CDR1 LNHDA and CDR2 SQIVND come from the germline V gene (reference sequence). V gave up 4 bases and J gave up 6 bases; unmatched junction bases: 7. The CDR3 contains 15 residues. The CDR3 sequence: CASSRQGIFPGELFF. The CDR3 DNA sequence: TGTGCCAGTAGTAGACAGGGGATTTTTCCCGGGGAGCTGTTTTTT.

The chain joins TRBV5-6 to TRBJ2-5; 11 bases align to TRBD2. Germline CDR1 SGHDT, CDR2 YYEEEE. The CDR3 extends over 15 amino acids. V was pared by 0 bases and J by 4 bases, with 2 bases of the junction left unmatched. CDR3 residues: CASSLALAGGETQYF. In nucleotides, the CDR3 is TGTGCCAGCAGCTTGGCTCTAGCGGGAGGAGAGACCCAGTACTTC.